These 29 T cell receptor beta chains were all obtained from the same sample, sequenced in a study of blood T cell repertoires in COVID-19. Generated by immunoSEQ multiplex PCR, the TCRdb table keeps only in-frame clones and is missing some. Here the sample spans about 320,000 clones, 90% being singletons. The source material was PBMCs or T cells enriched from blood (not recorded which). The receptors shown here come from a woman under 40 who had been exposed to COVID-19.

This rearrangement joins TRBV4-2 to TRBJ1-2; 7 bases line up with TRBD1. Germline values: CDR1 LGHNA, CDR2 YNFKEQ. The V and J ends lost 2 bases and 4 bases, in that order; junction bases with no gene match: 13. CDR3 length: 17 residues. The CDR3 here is CASSQSGGGAAFYGYTF. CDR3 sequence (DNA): TGTGCCAGCAGCCAAAGTGGAGGGGGCGCGGCGTTCTATGGCTACACCTTC.

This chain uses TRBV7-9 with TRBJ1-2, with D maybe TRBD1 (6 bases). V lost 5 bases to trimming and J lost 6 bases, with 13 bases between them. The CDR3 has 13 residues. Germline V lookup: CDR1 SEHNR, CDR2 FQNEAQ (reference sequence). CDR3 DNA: TGTGCCAGCAGCGTTGGGACAATGGATGGCTACACCTTC. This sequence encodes CASSVGTMDGYTF.

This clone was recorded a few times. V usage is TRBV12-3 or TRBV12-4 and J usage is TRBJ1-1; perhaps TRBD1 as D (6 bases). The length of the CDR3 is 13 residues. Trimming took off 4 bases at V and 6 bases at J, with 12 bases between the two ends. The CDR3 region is CASSYARGAEAFF. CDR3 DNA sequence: TGTGCCAGCAGTTATGCCAGGGGCGCTGAAGCTTTCTTT.

The DNA of the CDR3 is TGTGCCAGCAGCCCAGGGGGACGAGACAAGCAGTTCTTC. This encodes CASSPGGRDKQFF. The chain carries TRBV7-2 and TRBJ2-1; 7 positions match TRBD1. With V trimmed by 5 bases and J by 11 bases, 9 bases remained unmatched. The germline gives CDR1 SGHTA, CDR2 FQGNSA. CDR3 length: 13 amino acids.

The CDR3: CASSQGSGLETQYF. CDR3 sequence (DNA): TGTGCCAGCAGCCAAGGGTCAGGGTTAGAGACCCAGTACTTC. The chain couples TRBV3-1 (or the pseudogene TRBV3-2) to TRBJ2-5; D may be TRBD1 (5 bases). This CDR3 contains 14 residues. Germline CDR1 and CDR2: LGHDT and YNNKEL (reference sequence). The germline V and J ends were trimmed by 1 base and 4 bases, with 10 bases remaining between them.

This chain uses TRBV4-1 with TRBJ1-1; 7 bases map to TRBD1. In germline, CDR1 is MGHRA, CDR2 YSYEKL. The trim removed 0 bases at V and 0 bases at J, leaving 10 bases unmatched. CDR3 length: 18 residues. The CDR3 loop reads CASSQDQQGWGMNTEAFF. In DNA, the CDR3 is TGCGCCAGCAGCCAAGATCAACAGGGGTGGGGAATGAACACTGAAGCTTTCTTT.

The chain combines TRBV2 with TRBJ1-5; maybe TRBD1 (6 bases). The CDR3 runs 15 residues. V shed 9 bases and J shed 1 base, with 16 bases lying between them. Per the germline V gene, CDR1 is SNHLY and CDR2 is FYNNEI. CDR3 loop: CASRTASGSNQPQHF. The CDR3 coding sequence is TGTGCCAGTAGGACAGCCTCGGGCAGCAATCAGCCCCAGCATTTT.

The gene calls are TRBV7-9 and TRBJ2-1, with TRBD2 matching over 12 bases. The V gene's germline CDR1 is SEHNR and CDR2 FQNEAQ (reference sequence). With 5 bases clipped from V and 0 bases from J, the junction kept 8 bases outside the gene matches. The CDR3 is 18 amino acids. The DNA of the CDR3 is TGTGCCAGCAGCCTCCTAGCGGGGGGGCCTCGCTCCTACAATGAGCAGTTCTTC. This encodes CASSLLAGGPRSYNEQFF.

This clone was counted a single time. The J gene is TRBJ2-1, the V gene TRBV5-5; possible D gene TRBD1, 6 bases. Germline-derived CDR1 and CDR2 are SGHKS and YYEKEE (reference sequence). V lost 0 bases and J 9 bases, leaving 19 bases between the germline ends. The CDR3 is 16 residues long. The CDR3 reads CASSLVSGAQRGEQFF. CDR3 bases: TGTGCCAGCAGCTTGGTGTCAGGGGCGCAAAGGGGTGAGCAGTTCTTC.

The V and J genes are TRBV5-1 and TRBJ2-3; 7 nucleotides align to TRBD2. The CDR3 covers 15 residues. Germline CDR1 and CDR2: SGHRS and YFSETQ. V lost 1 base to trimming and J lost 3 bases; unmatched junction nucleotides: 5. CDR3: CASSLRGGRTDTQYF. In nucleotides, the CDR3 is TGCGCCAGCAGCTTGAGGGGAGGGCGGACAGATACGCAGTATTTT.

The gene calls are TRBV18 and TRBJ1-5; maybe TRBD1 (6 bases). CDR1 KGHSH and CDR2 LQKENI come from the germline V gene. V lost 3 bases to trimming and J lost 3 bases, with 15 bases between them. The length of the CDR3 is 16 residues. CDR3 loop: CASSPDNRVNNQPQHF. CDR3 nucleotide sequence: TGTGCCAGCTCACCTGACAACAGGGTTAACAATCAGCCCCAGCATTTT.

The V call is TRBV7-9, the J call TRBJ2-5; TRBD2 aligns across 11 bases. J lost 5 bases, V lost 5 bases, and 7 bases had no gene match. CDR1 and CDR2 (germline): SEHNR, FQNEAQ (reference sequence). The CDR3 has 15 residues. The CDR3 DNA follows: TGTGCCAGCAGCCAAGGGACTAGCGGTTATGAGACCCAGTACTTC. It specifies CASSQGTSGYETQYF.

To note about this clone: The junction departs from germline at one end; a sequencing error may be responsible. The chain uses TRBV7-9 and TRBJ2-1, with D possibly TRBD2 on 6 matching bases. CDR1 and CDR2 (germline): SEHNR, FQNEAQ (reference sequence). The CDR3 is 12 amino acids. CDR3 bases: TGTGCCAGCAACTTAGACGCTAGCGCGCAGTTCTTC. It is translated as CASNLDASAQFF. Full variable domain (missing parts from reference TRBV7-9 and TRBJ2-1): DTGVSQNPRHKITKRGQNVTFRCDPISEHNRLYWYRQTLGQGPEFLTYFQNEAQLEKSRLLSDRFSAERPKGSFSTLEIQRTEQGDSAMYLCASNLDASAQFFGPGTRLTVL.

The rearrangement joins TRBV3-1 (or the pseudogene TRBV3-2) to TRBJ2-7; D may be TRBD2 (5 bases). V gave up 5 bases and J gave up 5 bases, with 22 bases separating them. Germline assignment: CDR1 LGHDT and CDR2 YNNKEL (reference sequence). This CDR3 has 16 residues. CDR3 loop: CASSYRAGSPQDEQYF. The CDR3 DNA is TGTGCCAGCAGCTACCGCGCGGGTTCTCCCCAAGACGAGCAGTACTTC.

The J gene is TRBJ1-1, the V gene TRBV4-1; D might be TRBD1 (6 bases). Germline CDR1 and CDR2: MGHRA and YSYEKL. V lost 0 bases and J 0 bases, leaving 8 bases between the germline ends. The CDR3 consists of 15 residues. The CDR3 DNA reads TGCGCCAGCAGCCAAGAAGCAGGGGTGAACACTGAAGCTTTCTTT. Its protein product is CASSQEAGVNTEAFF.

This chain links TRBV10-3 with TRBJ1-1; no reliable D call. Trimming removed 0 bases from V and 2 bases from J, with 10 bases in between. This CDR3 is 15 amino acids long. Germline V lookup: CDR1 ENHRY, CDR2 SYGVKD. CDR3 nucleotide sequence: TGTGCCATCAGTGAGTCTCGGGAGATAAACACTGAAGCTTTCTTT. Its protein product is CAISESREINTEAFF.

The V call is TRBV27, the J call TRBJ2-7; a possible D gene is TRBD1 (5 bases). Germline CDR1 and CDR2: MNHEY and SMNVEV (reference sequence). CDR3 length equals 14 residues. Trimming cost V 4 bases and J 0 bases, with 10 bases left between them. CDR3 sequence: CASSSSTASYEQYF. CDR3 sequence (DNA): TGTGCCAGCAGTTCATCGACAGCCTCCTACGAGCAGTACTTC.

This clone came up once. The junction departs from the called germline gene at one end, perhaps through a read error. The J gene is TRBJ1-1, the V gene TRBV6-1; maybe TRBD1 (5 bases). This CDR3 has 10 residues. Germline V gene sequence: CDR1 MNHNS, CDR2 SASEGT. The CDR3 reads CASSELGTEF. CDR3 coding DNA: TGTGCCAGCAGTGAACTGGGGACTGAGTTT.

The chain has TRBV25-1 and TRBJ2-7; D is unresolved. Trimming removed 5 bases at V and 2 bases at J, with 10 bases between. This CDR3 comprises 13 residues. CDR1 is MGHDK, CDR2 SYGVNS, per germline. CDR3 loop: CASSRPGPYEQYF. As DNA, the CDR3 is TGTGCCAGCAGTCGACCGGGTCCCTACGAGCAGTACTTC.

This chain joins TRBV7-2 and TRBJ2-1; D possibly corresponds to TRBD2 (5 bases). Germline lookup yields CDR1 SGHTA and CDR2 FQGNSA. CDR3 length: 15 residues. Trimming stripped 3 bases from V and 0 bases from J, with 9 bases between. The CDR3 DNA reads TGTGCCAGCAGCTTTACGGGGTCCTCCTACAATGAGCAGTTCTTC. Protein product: CASSFTGSSYNEQFF.

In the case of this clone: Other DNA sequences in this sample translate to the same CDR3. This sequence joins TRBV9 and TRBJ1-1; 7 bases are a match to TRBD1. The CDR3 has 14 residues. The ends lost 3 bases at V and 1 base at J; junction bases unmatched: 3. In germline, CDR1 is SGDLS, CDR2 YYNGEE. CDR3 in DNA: TGTGCCAGCAGCGCGGGACAGAGGAACACTGAAGCTTTCTTT. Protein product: CASSAGQRNTEAFF. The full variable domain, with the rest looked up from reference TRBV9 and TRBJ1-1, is DSGVTQTPKHLITATGQRVTLRCSPRSGDLSVYWYQQSLDQGLQFLIQYYNGEERAKGNILERFSAQQFPDLHSELNLSSLELGDSALYFCASSAGQRNTEAFFGQGTRLTVV.

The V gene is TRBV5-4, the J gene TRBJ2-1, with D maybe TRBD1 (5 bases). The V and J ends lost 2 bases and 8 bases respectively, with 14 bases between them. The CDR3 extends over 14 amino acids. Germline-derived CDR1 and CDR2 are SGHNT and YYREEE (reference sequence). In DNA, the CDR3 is TGTGCCAGCAGCTTTGATAGGGGTGCCGATGAGCAGTTCTTC. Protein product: CASSFDRGADEQFF. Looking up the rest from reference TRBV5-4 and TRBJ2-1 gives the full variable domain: ETGVTQSPTHLIKTRGQQVTLRCSSQSGHNTVSWYQQALGQGPQFIFQYYREEENGRGNFPPRFSGLQFPNYSSELNVNALELDDSALYLCASSFDRGADEQFFGPGTRLTVL.

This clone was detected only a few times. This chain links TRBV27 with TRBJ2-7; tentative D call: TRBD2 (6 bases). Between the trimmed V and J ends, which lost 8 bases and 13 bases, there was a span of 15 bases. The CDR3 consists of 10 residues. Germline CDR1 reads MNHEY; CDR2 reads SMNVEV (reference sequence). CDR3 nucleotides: TGTGCCAGCGGGGCAGGGAGGCTTTACTTC. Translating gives CASGAGRLYF.

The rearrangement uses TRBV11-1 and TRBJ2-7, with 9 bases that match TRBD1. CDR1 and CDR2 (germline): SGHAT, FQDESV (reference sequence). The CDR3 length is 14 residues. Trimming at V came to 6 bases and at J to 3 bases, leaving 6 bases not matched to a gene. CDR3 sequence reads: CASSYSGQGYEQYF. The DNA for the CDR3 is TGTGCCAGCAGTTACTCGGGACAGGGCTACGAGCAGTACTTC.

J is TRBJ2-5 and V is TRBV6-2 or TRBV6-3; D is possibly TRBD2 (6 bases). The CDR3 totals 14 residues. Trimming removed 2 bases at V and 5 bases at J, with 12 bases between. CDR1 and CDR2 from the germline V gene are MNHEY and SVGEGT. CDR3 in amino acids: CASSYVGGSETQYF. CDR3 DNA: TGTGCCAGCAGTTACGTCGGGGGTAGTGAGACCCAGTACTTC.

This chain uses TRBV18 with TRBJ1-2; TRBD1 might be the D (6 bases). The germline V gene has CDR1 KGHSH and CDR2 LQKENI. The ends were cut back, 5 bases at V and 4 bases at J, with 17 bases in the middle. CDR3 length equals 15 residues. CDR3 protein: CASSERLQGSYGYTF. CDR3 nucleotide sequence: TGTGCCAGCTCAGAGCGCCTTCAGGGGAGCTATGGCTACACCTTC. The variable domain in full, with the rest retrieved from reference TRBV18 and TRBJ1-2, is NAGVMQNPRHLVRRRGQEARLRCSPMKGHSHVYWYRQLPEEGLKFMVYLQKENIIDESGMPKERFSAEFPKEGPSILRIQQVVRGDSAAYFCASSERLQGSYGYTFGSGTRLTVV.

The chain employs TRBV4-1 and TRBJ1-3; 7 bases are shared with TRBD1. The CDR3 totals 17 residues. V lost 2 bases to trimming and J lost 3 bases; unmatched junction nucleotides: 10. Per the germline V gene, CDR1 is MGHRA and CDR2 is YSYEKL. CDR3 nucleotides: TGCGCCAGCAGCCAAAAACAGGGGCACATAGGTGGAAACACCATATATTTT. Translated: CASSQKQGHIGGNTIYF.

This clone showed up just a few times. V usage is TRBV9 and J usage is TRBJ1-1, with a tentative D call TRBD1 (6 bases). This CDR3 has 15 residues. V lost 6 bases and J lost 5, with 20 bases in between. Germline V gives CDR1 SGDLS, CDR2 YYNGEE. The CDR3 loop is CASTESPGGITEAFF. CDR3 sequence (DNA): TGTGCCAGCACCGAAAGTCCGGGGGGCATAACTGAAGCTTTCTTT.

The CDR3 bases are TGTGCCAGCAGCTTAGGGACTAGCGGCTACAATGAGCAGTTCTTC. Protein: CASSLGTSGYNEQFF. This rearrangement joins TRBV7-9 to TRBJ2-1; 10 bases map to TRBD2. The junction had 0 bases not matched to a gene; V was cut back by 1 base and J by 3 bases. Germline V gives CDR1 SEHNR, CDR2 FQNEAQ (reference sequence). This CDR3 is 15 amino acids long.